This TCR beta chain comes out of a study of cytomegalovirus exposure and HLA in healthy donors. Findings and limits, study-wide: Associated with HLA alleles at 0.05 false discovery rate in a later analysis were about 17,000 TCR beta sequences. In most subjects, TCR beta sequences reportedly gave accurate predictions of HLA-A and HLA-B alleles. Versus the approximately 720-donor mean, an Asian-associated ancestry cluster reportedly showed fewer N-insertions in a later analysis.

It was healthy bone marrow donors who served as donors. Primers included in the PCR were 60 Vbeta and 13 Jbeta primers. Clones were sequenced by immunoSEQ multiplex PCR, and TCRdb holds only the in-frame ones, with some missing. Counted here are some 150,000 clones, around 76% occurring once; the ten biggest clones make up approximately 2%. As concerns this clone: Antigen unknown.

The source of this sequence is a woman in her thirties in good health and CMV-seropositive. The source material was PBMCs.

CDR3 amino acids: CASSRGSSYEQYF. CDR3 sequence (DNA): TGCGCCAGCAGCCGGGGGAGCTCCTACGAGCAGTACTTC. The chain joins TRBV5-1 to TRBJ2-5; D perhaps matches TRBD2 (6 bases). TRBJ2-7 matches the DNA end more closely, so the J call is doubtful. The CDR3 length is 13 residues. The germline gives CDR1 SGHRS, CDR2 YFSETQ.